The 26 T cell receptor beta chains reported below all come from one sample, sequenced in a study of CD4+ T cells in melanoma (dated 2022 in TCRdb). The library was obtained by the immunoSEQ multiplex PCR assay. Held by TCRdb, this immuneACCESS table contains in-frame sequences only and omits some clones. Under half of the omission traces to an unresolved V gene where checked; the cause of the rest is unknown. Here the sample has about 21,000 clones; around four fifths occur a single time. Roughly a tenth of the sample comes from the top ten. These receptors came from a human donor with melanoma.

This clone is medium-sized (0.01 to 0.1%). The V call is TRBV14, the J call TRBJ2-7; the D is unclear. The germline V gene has CDR1 SGHDN and CDR2 FVKESK. The CDR3 is 14 residues long. Deletions cut 0 bases from V and 2 bases from J, with 8 bases between. The CDR3 reads CASSQDSVPYEQYF. In DNA form, the CDR3 reads TGTGCCAGCAGCCAAGACTCCGTTCCCTACGAGCAGTACTTC.

The chain employs TRBV6-6 and TRBJ1-5, with unresolved D. The germline gives CDR1 MNHNY, CDR2 SVGAGI (reference sequence). Deletions cut 4 bases from V and 0 bases from J, with 10 bases between. The CDR3 is 15 residues long. The DNA of the CDR3 is TGTGCCAGCAGTTCAGGTTTTTATAGCAATCAGCCCCAGCATTTT. Amino acid sequence: CASSSGFYSNQPQHF.

CDR3: CASSEASHRGPYEQYF. CDR3 nucleotide sequence: TGTGCCAGCAGTGAAGCATCCCACCGCGGGCCCTACGAGCAGTACTTC. J is TRBJ2-7 and V is TRBV6-1; D is perhaps TRBD2 (5 bases). V shed 0 bases and J shed 2 bases, with 14 bases lying between them. Germline V CDR1 and CDR2: MNHNS, SASEGT. The CDR3 has 16 amino acids.

This chain joins TRBV9 and TRBJ2-2; no firm D call. The CDR3 runs 14 residues. Trimming left V 0 bases short and J 4 bases short, with 7 bases between. From germline, CDR1 is SGDLS and CDR2 YYNGEE. For the CDR3, the DNA is TGTGCCAGCAGCGTAGTATCAGGCACCGGGGAGCTGTTTTTT. Amino acid sequence: CASSVVSGTGELFF.

This chain links TRBV2 with TRBJ2-2; tentative D call: TRBD2 (5 bases). Trimming pared 8 bases from V and 6 bases from J, leaving 10 bases between. The germline CDR1 and CDR2 sequences are SNHLY and FYNNEI. The CDR3 sequence is 12 residues long. The CDR3 sequence is CASRHGAGELFF. The CDR3 DNA reads as TGTGCCAGCCGTCACGGGGCCGGGGAGCTGTTTTTT.

V gene TRBV5-4 combines with J gene TRBJ2-6; D remains unclear. V gave up 4 bases and J gave up 2 bases, with 10 bases separating them. The CDR3 runs 15 residues. Per germline, CDR1 SGHNT and CDR2 YYREEE (reference sequence). CDR3 DNA sequence: TGTGCCAGCAGCGACCCACGGACTGGGGCCAACGTCCTGACTTTC. Amino acids: CASSDPRTGANVLTF.

Only one count was recorded for this clone. The genes are TRBV7-9 and TRBJ2-1; 9 positions agree with TRBD1. Trimming at V came to 4 bases and at J to 5 bases, leaving 18 bases not matched to a gene. The CDR3 is 19 amino acids. The V gene's germline CDR1 is SEHNR and CDR2 FQNEAQ (reference sequence). This CDR3 is CASSWDRDFFKGHDNEQFF. The CDR3 DNA sequence: TGTGCCAGCAGCTGGGACAGGGATTTCTTCAAAGGGCATGACAATGAGCAGTTCTTC.

The CDR3 DNA reads as TGTGCCAGCAGCCAAGGAGGCGGGTCCGGAAACACCATATATTTT. Residues: CASSQGGGSGNTIYF. The chain joins TRBV6-5 to TRBJ1-3; no definite D call. In germline, CDR1 is MNHEY, CDR2 SVGAGI. The CDR3 is 15 amino acids. Between the trimmed V and J ends, which lost 6 bases and 4 bases, there was a span of 16 bases.

The CDR3 spells CASSFQGSGANVLTF. The DNA of the CDR3 is TGTGCCAGCAGCTTCCAGGGCTCTGGGGCCAACGTCCTGACTTTC. The chain employs TRBV7-3 and TRBJ2-6; weak D call: TRBD1 (5 bases). From germline, CDR1 is SGHTA and CDR2 FQGTGA. V was shortened by 3 bases and J by 0 bases, with 6 bases between the two germline ends. The CDR3 length is 15 residues. Full variable domain (rest looked up from reference TRBV7-3 and TRBJ2-6): GAGVSQTPSNKVTEKGKYVELRCDPISGHTALYWYRQSLGQGPEFLIYFQGTGAADDSGLPNDRFFAVRPEGSVSTLKIQRTERGDSAVYLCASSFQGSGANVLTFGAGSRLTVL.

This chain links TRBV6-5 with TRBJ1-2, with TRBD1 as a possible D gene (6 bases). The length of the CDR3 is 16 residues. Trimming cost V 0 bases and J 3 bases, with 14 bases left between them. Germline CDR1 and CDR2: MNHEY and SVGAGI. CDR3 sequence (DNA): TGTGCCAGCAGTTACTCGCTCAGGGGCGCTGACTATGGCTACACCTTC. As protein: CASSYSLRGADYGYTF.

V is TRBV11-1 and J is TRBJ2-1, with 15 bases aligning to TRBD2. The V gene's germline CDR1 is SGHAT and CDR2 FQDESV (reference sequence). J gave up 8 bases and V 2 bases, and 7 bases lay outside the gene matches. The CDR3 has 17 amino acids. CDR3 protein: CASSLNGLAGGLYEQFF. The CDR3 DNA is TGTGCCAGCAGCTTAAACGGACTAGCGGGGGGGCTCTATGAGCAGTTCTTC.

The J gene is TRBJ2-2, the V gene TRBV5-1; D may be TRBD2 (5 bases). The CDR3 extends over 13 amino acids. The V end lost 4 bases, the J end lost 2 bases, and 6 bases lay between the germline ends. Germline CDR1 SGHRS, CDR2 YFSETQ. CDR3 residues: CASSRENTGELFF. The CDR3 DNA is TGCGCCAGCAGCCGGGAAAACACCGGGGAGCTGTTTTTT.

This clone has a handful of counts. The J gene is TRBJ1-1, the V gene TRBV11-2; possible D gene TRBD1, 5 bases. The ends were cut back, 3 bases at V and 11 bases at J, with 16 bases in the middle. This CDR3 has 13 residues. Germline V gene data show CDR1 as SGHAT and CDR2 as FQNNGV. The CDR3 DNA is TGTGCCAGCAGCTTGGGCCCGGGGGGACGGGCTTTCTTT. Protein product: CASSLGPGGRAFF.

The rearrangement joins TRBV18 to TRBJ2-5, with D possibly matching TRBD2 (6 bases). The J call is uncertain, as TRBJ2-7 better fits the DNA end. The CDR3 spans 14 residues. Per the germline V gene, CDR1 is KGHSH and CDR2 is LQKENI. CDR3 in amino acids: CASSPAGRLYEQYF. The CDR3 bases are TGTGCCAGCTCACCAGCGGGACGGCTCTACGAGCAGTACTTC.

The chain is built from TRBV5-1 and TRBJ1-2; D might be TRBD1 (5 bases). Germline CDR1 and CDR2: SGHRS and YFSETQ. This CDR3 is 16 amino acids long. The V and J ends lost 4 bases and 2 bases respectively, with 18 bases between them. CDR3 loop: CASSPGGGPANYGYTF. CDR3 DNA sequence: TGCGCCAGCAGCCCGGGCGGGGGACCGGCAAACTATGGCTACACCTTC.

The chain employs TRBV7-9 and TRBJ2-5, with no clear D. Germline V lookup: CDR1 SEHNR, CDR2 FQNEAQ (reference sequence). CDR3 length equals 14 residues. Trimming took off 6 bases at V and 7 bases at J, with 18 bases between the two ends. In nucleotides, the CDR3 is TGTGCCAGCAGTCATCCGGCCGCCCCAGGGACCCAGTACTTC. Residues: CASSHPAAPGTQYF.

The chain couples TRBV2 to TRBJ2-3; 9 bases match TRBD2. Germline V CDR1 and CDR2: SNHLY, FYNNEI. The V and J ends lost 8 bases and 6 bases, in that order; junction bases with no gene match: 6. This CDR3 region has 13 residues. As DNA, the CDR3 is TGTGCCAGCGTGGCGGGGGGGGTGGATACGCAGTATTTT. This sequence encodes CASVAGGVDTQYF.

The gene calls are TRBV15 and TRBJ2-3; the D is unclear. The CDR3 length is 13 residues. From germline, CDR1 is LNHNV and CDR2 YYDKDF (reference sequence). The V and J ends lost 3 bases and 1 base respectively, with 5 bases between them. CDR3 region: CATSSTGTDTQYF. CDR3 DNA: TGTGCCACCAGCAGCACCGGCACAGATACGCAGTATTTT.

The chain uses TRBV19 and TRBJ1-2; no firm D call. The ends were cut back, 4 bases at V and 7 bases at J, with 25 bases in the middle. This CDR3 has 17 residues. CDR1 is LNHDA and CDR2 is SQIVND in the germline V gene (reference sequence). The CDR3 sequence: CASSSGPGQNLPGGYTF. In nucleotides, the CDR3 is TGTGCCAGTAGTAGTGGCCCGGGCCAAAATCTTCCGGGTGGCTACACCTTC.

The chain has TRBV7-9 and TRBJ2-7; perhaps D is TRBD1 or TRBD2 (5 bases each). V lost 4 bases and J 2 bases, leaving 9 bases between the germline ends. Looked up from germline, CDR1 is SEHNR and CDR2 is FQNEAQ (reference sequence). The CDR3 loop spans 13 amino acids. The CDR3 DNA follows: TGTGCCAGCAGCTCCGGGACGACCTACGAGCAGTACTTC. This sequence encodes CASSSGTTYEQYF.

The gene calls are TRBV5-4 and TRBJ1-2, with D unresolved. V was pared by 3 bases and J by 8 bases, with 17 bases between. The CDR3 runs 14 residues. The germline V gene encodes CDR1 SGHNT and CDR2 YYREEE (reference sequence). In DNA form, the CDR3 reads TGTGCCAGCAGCTCCCCGGAGCGCGCGAACGGCTACACCTTC. Residues: CASSSPERANGYTF.

This chain links TRBV19 with TRBJ2-4; TRBD2 might be the D (7 bases). The germline V and J ends were trimmed by 5 bases and 11 bases, with 22 bases remaining between them. The CDR3 totals 15 residues. The germline CDR1 and CDR2 sequences are LNHDA and SQIVND (reference sequence). CDR3 sequence reads: CASSGLAEGETVQYF. In nucleotides, the CDR3 is TGTGCCAGTAGTGGGCTAGCGGAGGGGGAAACGGTTCAGTACTTC.

J is TRBJ2-6 and V is TRBV10-3; 9 bases line up with TRBD1. Germline assignment: CDR1 ENHRY and CDR2 SYGVKD. Trimming at V came to 8 bases and at J to 0 bases, leaving 8 bases not matched to a gene. The CDR3 covers 17 residues. The chain's CDR3 is CAIPTGTGLSGANVLTF. The CDR3 DNA sequence: TGTGCCATCCCTACCGGGACAGGGCTCTCTGGGGCCAACGTCCTGACTTTC.

A remark on this clone: Other DNA sequences in the same sample also yield this CDR3. The chain uses TRBV19 and TRBJ2-7, with TRBD2 as a possible D gene (6 bases). Germline lookup yields CDR1 LNHDA and CDR2 SQIVND (reference sequence). This CDR3 contains 14 residues. Between the trimmed V and J ends, which lost 5 bases and 4 bases, there was a span of 15 bases. The CDR3 region is CASSSRDGGYEQYF. CDR3 nucleotides: TGTGCCAGTAGTTCTCGCGACGGGGGTTACGAGCAGTACTTC.

The rearrangement uses TRBV29-1 and TRBJ1-1; possibly TRBD1 for D (6 bases). Between the trimmed V and J ends, which lost 7 bases and 8 bases, there was a span of 20 bases. The CDR3 spans 13 residues. Germline V lookup: CDR1 SQVTM, CDR2 ANQGSEA. CDR3 coding DNA: TGCAGCGCTGGGGGGGCGCGAGGTGGGGAAGCTTTCTTT. Translating gives CSAGGARGGEAFF.

V gene TRBV30 combines with J gene TRBJ2-7, with D uncertain. In germline, CDR1 is GTSNPN, CDR2 SVGIG (reference sequence). CDR3 size: 13 residues. V dropped 2 bases and J dropped 4 bases, with 12 bases sitting between them. The CDR3 loop reads CAWSPQDGYEQYF. The CDR3 DNA reads TGTGCCTGGAGTCCTCAGGACGGATACGAGCAGTACTTC.